Below, 16 T cell receptor beta chains from the same sample are listed, as sequenced in a study of blood T cell repertoires in COVID-19 (TCRdb year 2020). Preparation of the library involved the immunoSEQ multiplex PCR assay. The immuneACCESS repertoire file appears here via TCRdb, limited to in-frame rearrangements. These files lack a portion of the clones; in checked studies, under half of the deficit traces to unresolved V genes, and the cause of the others is not known. The sample table lists 250,000 to 350,000 clones, more than 80% of them with a count of one. The biggest ten clones account for around 2.9% of the sample. The material sequenced was peripheral blood. The receptors originated from a woman aged 25 to 39 with active or convalescent COVID-19.

The chain employs TRBV19 and TRBJ1-2; 8 nucleotides line up with TRBD1. Trimming at V came to 4 bases and at J to 6 bases, leaving 7 bases not matched to a gene. Germline CDR1 LNHDA, CDR2 SQIVND (reference sequence). The CDR3 covers 14 residues. The DNA for the CDR3 is TGTGCCAGTAGTACCTACGGACAGGGAAATGGCTACACCTTC. Its translation: CASSTYGQGNGYTF.

The chain employs TRBV9 and TRBJ2-5; 7 positions match TRBD1. V was clipped by 3 bases and J by 1 base; unmatched bases: 6. This CDR3 has 15 amino acids. Germline assignment: CDR1 SGDLS and CDR2 YYNGEE. The CDR3 spells CASSALQGSQETQYF. The CDR3 region has the DNA TGTGCCAGCAGCGCCTTACAGGGGAGCCAAGAGACCCAGTACTTC.

The chain combines TRBV19 with TRBJ2-1; D possibly corresponds to TRBD1 (6 bases). The CDR3 extends over 16 amino acids. The V end lost 1 base, the J end lost 6 bases, and 16 bases lay between the germline ends. In germline, CDR1 is LNHDA, CDR2 SQIVND (reference sequence). CDR3 in amino acids: CASSIGGTLTFNEQFF. The DNA of the CDR3 is TGTGCCAGTAGTATAGGGGGGACACTCACGTTCAATGAGCAGTTCTTC.

The gene calls are TRBV6-5 and TRBJ1-5; the D is unclear. The CDR3 spans 13 residues. The V gene's germline CDR1 is MNHEY and CDR2 SVGAGI. Trimming stripped 6 bases from V and 7 bases from J, with 13 bases between. The CDR3 sequence is CASRRALGQPQHF. The CDR3, as DNA: TGTGCCAGCAGGAGGGCTTTGGGACAGCCCCAGCATTTT.

The chain recombines TRBV6-6 with TRBJ1-1; tentatively, D is TRBD1 (6 bases). V was trimmed by 7 bases and J by 5 bases, leaving 11 bases between them. The CDR3 loop spans 12 amino acids. Germline assignment: CDR1 MNHNY and CDR2 SVGAGI (reference sequence). Written as DNA, the CDR3 is TGTGCCAGCACCAACAGGGTGACTGAAGCTTTCTTT. Its translation: CASTNRVTEAFF.

The chain combines TRBV15 with TRBJ1-2; unclear D gene. The CDR3 sequence is 14 residues long. The V and J ends lost 0 bases and 8 bases respectively, with 13 bases between them. From germline, CDR1 is LNHNV and CDR2 YYDKDF (reference sequence). The CDR3 sequence is CATSRDGRVGGYTF. The CDR3 nucleotides are TGTGCCACCAGCAGAGATGGGAGGGTGGGCGGCTACACCTTC. Full variable domain (outside the CDR3, taken from reference TRBV15 and TRBJ1-2): DAMVIQNPRYQVTQFGKPVTLSCSQTLNHNVMYWYQQKSSQAPKLLFHYYDKDFNNEADTPDNFQSRRPNTSFCFLDIRSPGLGDTAMYLCATSRDGRVGGYTFGSGTRLTVV.

The chain carries TRBV10-3 and TRBJ1-2, with D perhaps TRBD1 (5 bases). This CDR3 is 13 amino acids long. Germline CDR1 reads ENHRY; CDR2 reads SYGVKD. Trimming stripped 4 bases from V and 5 bases from J, with 11 bases between. The CDR3 DNA follows: TGTGCCATCAGTGTTGACAGTTATTATGGCTACACCTTC. Translated: CAISVDSYYGYTF.

This rearrangement joins TRBV2 to TRBJ1-2; possible D gene TRBD1, 6 bases. Germline-derived CDR1 and CDR2 are SNHLY and FYNNEI. The CDR3 sequence is 14 residues long. Trimming pared 6 bases from V and 4 bases from J, leaving 15 bases between. The CDR3, as DNA: TGTGCCAGCAGCGCACAGGGCTATGCCTATGGCTACACCTTC. This encodes CASSAQGYAYGYTF.

V gene TRBV28 combines with J gene TRBJ1-5; D ambiguous. CDR1 is MDHEN and CDR2 is SYDVKM in the germline V gene. The CDR3 has 12 residues. Trimming shortened V by 7 bases and J by 6 bases, and 10 bases separated the two germline ends. CDR3 sequence reads: CASTPIGQPQHF. The CDR3 nucleotides are TGTGCCAGCACCCCTATCGGTCAGCCCCAGCATTTT.

The chain couples TRBV14 to TRBJ1-2; unclear D gene. The CDR3 extends over 14 amino acids. In germline, CDR1 is SGHDN, CDR2 FVKESK. Trimming left V 4 bases short and J 7 bases short, with 16 bases between. This chain's CDR3 is CASSRGAGYGGYTF. The CDR3 DNA follows: TGTGCCAGCAGCCGAGGAGCGGGGTATGGTGGCTACACCTTC. Full variable domain (outside the CDR3, taken from reference TRBV14 and TRBJ1-2): EAGVTQFPSHSVIEKGQTVTLRCDPISGHDNLYWYRRVMGKEIKFLLHFVKESKQDESGMPNNRFLAERTGGTYSTLKVQPAELEDSGVYFCASSRGAGYGGYTFGSGTRLTVV.

The rearrangement joins TRBV9 to TRBJ2-4; D perhaps matches TRBD2 (7 bases). Germline V gives CDR1 SGDLS, CDR2 YYNGEE. Trimming took off 3 bases at V and 3 bases at J, with 16 bases between the two ends. This CDR3 spans 16 amino acids. The CDR3: CASSEGGTSVKNIQYF. For the CDR3, the DNA is TGTGCCAGCAGCGAGGGGGGGACCAGCGTCAAAAACATTCAGTACTTC.

J is TRBJ2-1 and V is TRBV1; the table names TRBD2, a call not compared with the DNA. TRBV1 is noted as a pseudogene. The CDR3 length is 12 residues. For the CDR3, the DNA is TGCACCAGCAGCCAAGGAGAGGGTGAGCAGTTCTTC. This translates into CTSSQGEGEQFF.

V and J are TRBV30 and TRBJ1-1; no reliable D call. CDR3 length equals 14 residues. Germline V CDR1 and CDR2: GTSNPN, SVGIG (reference sequence). The V end lost 1 base, the J end lost 1 base, and 10 bases lay between the germline ends. CDR3 residues: CAWSAGLGNTEAFF. CDR3 DNA sequence: TGTGCCTGGAGTGCTGGGCTTGGGAACACTGAAGCTTTCTTT.

This chain connects TRBV4-2 to TRBJ1-1, with D possibly TRBD1 on 5 matching bases. Trimming removed 4 bases from V and 0 bases from J, with 9 bases in between. The germline V gene has CDR1 LGHNA and CDR2 YNFKEQ. The CDR3 is 14 residues long. DNA for the CDR3: TGTGCCAGCAGCCTCGACAGCGTGAACACTGAAGCTTTCTTT. Translating gives CASSLDSVNTEAFF.

This sequence joins TRBV19 and TRBJ1-5, with TRBD1 matching 9 bases. Germline CDR1 LNHDA, CDR2 SQIVND (reference sequence). CDR3 length: 18 residues. J was trimmed by 7 bases and V by 0 bases; bases with no gene match: 13. CDR3 DNA sequence: TGTGCCAGTAGTATAGATCGGGGGACAGGGACAGTCTTCCAGCCCCAGCATTTT. Translated, it gives CASSIDRGTGTVFQPQHF.

The V and J genes are TRBV10-3 and TRBJ2-7; tentative D call: TRBD1 (5 bases). This CDR3 region has 11 residues. From germline, CDR1 is ENHRY and CDR2 SYGVKD. Trimming stripped 11 bases from V and 1 base from J, with 9 bases between. The CDR3 here is CAVQVSYEQYF. The DNA of the CDR3 is TGTGCCGTACAGGTTTCCTACGAGCAGTACTTC.